Presented here are 18 T cell receptor beta chains from one specimen sequenced in a study of T cells in Graves' hyperthyroidism and ophthalmopathy. The source material, RNA transcripts, was used to amplify TCR beta CDR3 regions. In the first-round RT-PCR of the TCR CDR3, the HTBI primer set was used. One entry per CDR3 protein results from TCRdb running MiXCR on the multiplex PCR reads. The profile covers some 350,000 distinct CDR3 sequences, with approximately 13% appearing a single time and almost 35% taken by the ten largest. Sequenced: blood. Receptor source: a woman in her thirties or forties with Graves' ophthalmopathy.

The sample holds many counts of this clonotype. The chain combines TRBV27 with TRBJ2-7; tentatively, D is TRBD2 (5 bases). Germline V gene data show CDR1 as MNHEY and CDR2 as SMNVEV (reference sequence). The V and J ends lost 7 bases and 6 bases respectively, with 10 bases between them. The CDR3 has 11 residues. The CDR3 DNA follows: TGTGCCAGCACCTCCCGGGGCGAGCAGTACTTC. It codes for CASTSRGEQYF.

This clonotype was counted ten times or more. For the CDR3, the DNA is TGCAGTGCTAGCGAACTGGGGGAAAAACTGTTTTTT. It encodes CSASELGEKLFF. The chain combines TRBV20-1 with TRBJ1-4; D is uncertain. V lost 3 bases and J lost 8, with 10 bases in between. CDR1 is DFQATT, CDR2 SNEGSKA, per germline (reference sequence). The CDR3 runs to 12 residues.

In its sample, this clonotype was seen a few times. The rearrangement links TRBV27 to TRBJ2-2; a possible D gene is TRBD1 (5 bases). Germline CDR1 is MNHEY and CDR2 is SMNVEV (reference sequence). This CDR3 comprises 18 residues. V lost 2 bases, J lost 2 bases, and 18 bases lay in between. The CDR3 DNA is TGTGCCAGCAGTTTACCGAACAGGTTCCCTTTTAACACCGGGGAGCTGTTTTTT. Translated, it gives CASSLPNRFPFNTGELFF.

The table lists this clonotype with many counts. V usage is TRBV14 and J usage is TRBJ1-2; 7 bases agree with TRBD1. CDR1 SGHDN and CDR2 FVKESK come from the germline V gene. The CDR3 runs 15 residues. V dropped 5 bases and J dropped 12; count of bases not matched to a gene: 18. The CDR3 DNA reads as TGTGCCAGCAGCGAATCACTCGGACAGGCCTTCTCTAACACCTTC. This gives the protein CASSESLGQAFSNTF.

This clonotype was observed at least ten times. This chain joins TRBV12-3 or TRBV12-4 and TRBJ1-1; a possible D gene is TRBD1 (6 bases). The CDR3 runs to 14 residues. Trimming stripped 5 bases from V and 1 base from J, with 11 bases between. CDR3 in amino acids: CASSTGTKNTEAFF. The CDR3 DNA follows: TGTGCCAGCAGTACGGGGACAAAGAACACTGAAGCTTTCTTT.

The rearrangement joins TRBV15 to TRBJ2-5, with 9 bases lining up with TRBD2. This CDR3 has 19 amino acids. CDR1 and CDR2 (germline): LNHNV, YYDKDF (reference sequence). J lost 1 base, V lost 3 bases, and 15 bases had no gene match. The CDR3 spells CATSRGGLAGPLAQETQYF. In DNA form, the CDR3 reads TGTGCCACCAGCAGGGGAGGGCTAGCGGGACCACTCGCCCAAGAGACCCAGTACTTC.

This clonotype was found a few times. The chain links TRBV25-1 to TRBJ2-3; 7 bases match TRBD2. The junction had 10 bases not matched to a gene; V was cut back by 11 bases and J by 11 bases. The germline V gene has CDR1 MGHDK and CDR2 SYGVNS. The CDR3 extends over 11 amino acids. The CDR3 DNA reads TGTGCCGCGAGCGGGACTTGGGGGCAGTATTTT. It yields the protein CAASGTWGQYF.

The rearrangement uses TRBV18 and TRBJ2-1; D is perhaps TRBD1 (7 bases). The CDR3 spans 16 residues. The germline CDR1 and CDR2 sequences are KGHSH and LQKENI. The germline V and J ends were trimmed by 5 bases and 6 bases, with 20 bases remaining between them. The CDR3 coding sequence is TGTGCCAGCTCAGCGGGACTGCGGGACAGAGGCAATGAGCAGTTCTTC. Translated: CASSAGLRDRGNEQFF.

This clonotype appeared many times. V usage is TRBV10-3 and J usage is TRBJ2-7; tentatively, D is TRBD1 (5 bases). Germline CDR1 and CDR2: ENHRY and SYGVKD. Trimming pared 4 bases from V and 5 bases from J, leaving 9 bases between. The CDR3 runs 12 residues. The CDR3 loop reads CAISADSHEQYF. The CDR3 DNA reads as TGTGCCATCAGTGCTGACAGTCACGAGCAGTACTTC.

This clonotype was recorded at least ten times. The chain uses TRBV10-3 and TRBJ1-1; D remains unclear. Germline CDR1 ENHRY, CDR2 SYGVKD. Trimming removed 3 bases at V and 8 bases at J, with 7 bases between. This CDR3 has 11 amino acids. The CDR3 sequence: CAISEAGEAFF. Here the CDR3 DNA reads TGTGCCATCAGTGAAGCGGGCGAAGCTTTCTTT.

This clonotype was seen many times. The V gene is TRBV12-3 or TRBV12-4, the J gene TRBJ1-1, with unresolved D. The CDR3 runs 13 residues. The V gene lost 6 bases and the J gene lost 4 bases, with 12 bases spanning the gap. For the CDR3, the DNA is TGTGCCAGCAGGCCCGGATGGGGCACTGAAGCTTTCTTT. This translates into CASRPGWGTEAFF.

This clonotype came up many times. The chain couples TRBV5-1 to TRBJ2-1; possible D gene TRBD1, 6 bases. CDR1 is SGHRS and CDR2 is YFSETQ in the germline V gene. The CDR3 extends over 14 amino acids. Trimming stripped 2 bases from V and 7 bases from J, with 13 bases between. The chain's CDR3 is CASSLFDRRNEQFF. The CDR3 nucleotides are TGCGCCAGCAGCTTATTCGACAGGAGAAATGAGCAGTTCTTC.

The chain recombines TRBV12-3 or TRBV12-4 with TRBJ2-1, with a tentative D call TRBD2 (6 bases). There are 15 residues in the CDR3. Trimming pared 7 bases from V and 0 bases from J, leaving 13 bases between. The CDR3 protein is CASNVGLPSYNEQFF. For the CDR3, the DNA is TGTGCCAGCAACGTGGGACTTCCCTCCTACAATGAGCAGTTCTTC.

This chain uses TRBV10-1 with TRBJ1-2; D is possibly TRBD1 (5 bases). This CDR3 has 16 residues. Germline CDR1 is WNHNN and CDR2 is SYGVQD (reference sequence). Trimming took off 3 bases at V and 5 bases at J, with 19 bases between the two ends. The CDR3 is CASSESGATSFYGYTF. The CDR3 coding sequence is TGCGCCAGCAGTGAATCCGGGGCGACCTCGTTTTATGGCTACACCTTC.

The CDR3 is CASSRLLAGGETQYF. The CDR3 DNA reads TGTGCCAGCAGCCGTTTACTAGCGGGAGGAGAGACCCAGTACTTC. V gene TRBV14 combines with J gene TRBJ2-5; 12 nucleotides align to TRBD2. Trimming cost V 4 bases and J 4 bases; bases outside gene matches: 4. CDR3 length: 15 residues. Germline V gene lookup returns CDR1 SGHDN and CDR2 FVKESK.

As for this clonotype: This may stem from a read error, because a much larger clone lies one nucleotide away. The chain has TRBV24-1 and TRBJ2-1, with D unresolved. V gave up 0 bases and J gave up 12 bases, with 11 bases separating them. The CDR3 is 13 amino acids. Germline V gene data show CDR1 as KGHDR and CDR2 as SFDVKD. The CDR3 loop reads CATSDLSGYGQFF. The CDR3 DNA sequence: TGTGCCACCAGTGATTTGAGTGGGTATGGGCAGTTCTTC.

This clonotype has ten or more counts. The chain links TRBV20-1 to TRBJ2-2; 14 nucleotides match TRBD2. The CDR3 runs to 15 residues. V trimming: 4 bases; J trimming: 7 bases; junction bases outside the gene matches: 5. Germline V gene lookup returns CDR1 DFQATT and CDR2 SNEGSKA (reference sequence). This CDR3 is CSATGTSGGRGELFF. The CDR3 DNA sequence: TGCAGTGCTACCGGGACTAGCGGGGGACGCGGGGAGCTGTTTTTT.

This clonotype was counted ten times or more. The V and J genes are TRBV2 and TRBJ2-2; 7 bases are a match to TRBD2. CDR1 is SNHLY and CDR2 is FYNNEI in the germline V gene. This CDR3 comprises 14 residues. Trimming cost V 6 bases and J 4 bases; bases outside gene matches: 5. The CDR3 protein is CASRAGLRTGELFF. CDR3 DNA: TGTGCCAGCAGGGCGGGACTACGCACCGGGGAGCTGTTTTTT.